This TCR beta chain comes out of a study of shared clonotypes between healthy human individuals. Naivety among CD8 cells was defined by CD45RO negativity and positive CCR7 selection, thereby excluding terminally differentiated effector memory CD45RA+ cells. The CDR3 is 15 residues long. The germline V gene has CDR1 SGDLS and CDR2 YYNGEE. The V and J ends lost 0 bases and 3 bases, in that order; junction bases with no gene match: 4. Profiling relied on immunoSEQ multiplex PCR, and the TCRdb table lists in-frame clones only, not all of them. Altogether some 2 million clones are present, roughly 95% being singletons, with the ten largest covering 1.1%.

Sequenced material: naive CD8+ T cells sorted from blood. This chain connects TRBV9 to TRBJ2-7, with 9 bases aligning to TRBD2. This clonotype originated in a man aged 18-30 years in good health. The CDR3 sequence is CASSVEAGGHYEQYF. CDR3 coding DNA: TGTGCCAGCAGCGTAGAAGCGGGGGGCCACTACGAGCAGTACTTC. The complete variable domain, with remaining parts taken from reference TRBV9 and TRBJ2-7, reads DSGVTQTPKHLITATGQRVTLRCSPRSGDLSVYWYQQSLDQGLQFLIQYYNGEERAKGNILERFSAQQFPDLHSELNLSSLELGDSALYFCASSVEAGGHYEQYFGPGTRLTVT.